A selection of T cell receptor beta chains follows, all from one sample in a study of shared T cell receptors in the human thymus. Assay used: immunoSEQ multiplex PCR; TCRdb lists only in-frame clones, some missing. The table lists about 380,000 clones, about 95% of them singletons. Sequenced input: thymocytes. The source of these receptors is a human donor. Each CDR3 is given with its conserved first and last residue. D genes are given only for firm matches. Where a row states a size, it is once, few, many or the class of an expanded clone; other rows omit it.

TRBD2,-,TRBV5-4,TRBJ2-7,TGTGCCAGCAGCTCCCGGACTAGCGGGAGCTCCTACGAGCAGTACTTC,CASSSRTSGSSYEQYF
TRBD1,-,TRBV7-9,TRBJ1-2,TGTGCCAGCAGCCCCTGGGACAGGGGCGAGAGGAGCTATGGCTACACCTTC,CASSPWDRGERSYGYTF
-,-,TRBV28,TRBJ1-2,TGTGCCAGCAGTCCGAGACAGGCCGGCTATGGCTACACCTTC,CASSPRQAGYGYTF
TRBD2,-,TRBV28,TRBJ2-7,TGTGCCAGCAGACCGAGCGGGGGACCCTACGAGCAGTACTTC,CASRPSGGPYEQYF
-,-,TRBV19,TRBJ1-5,TGTGCCACTTCGGGGGGGGTCGGACAGCCCCAGCATTTT,CATSGGVGQPQHF
-,-,TRBV27,TRBJ1-1,TGTGCCAGCAGTCCAAAGGGCAGGGAGGTCACTGAAGCTTTCTTT,CASSPKGREVTEAFF
-,-,TRBV6-1,TRBJ2-7,TGTGCCAGCAGTGATCTATCACCATCCTACGAGCAGTACTTC,CASSDLSPSYEQYF
-,-,TRBV5-1,TRBJ2-7,TGCGCCAGCAGCTTGGAACGATGTGGATCACAATACGAGCAGTACTTC,CASSLERCGSQYEQYF
-,-,TRBV5-1,TRBJ2-1,TGCGCCAGCTCCCGGGACGGACAGAACTCCTACAATGAGCAGTTCTTC,CASSRDGQNSYNEQFF
-,-,TRBV29-1,TRBJ2-7,TGCAGCGTGTTCTGGGGTGCCGACCGCTACGAGCAGTACTTC,CSVFWGADRYEQYF
-,once,TRBV7-6,TRBJ1-2,TGTGCCAGCAGCCCCCGCCCAGGGAACTATGGCTACACCTTC,CASSPRPGNYGYTF
-,-,TRBV29-1,TRBJ2-5,TGCAGCGTTGACATCGGTGACGGATTCCAAGAGACCCAGTACTTC,CSVDIGDGFQETQYF